This TCR beta chain is from a study of OX40 agonist ivuxolimab in advanced cancers. Trimming took 4 bases from V and 2 from J; bases not matched to a gene: 9. Germline lookup yields CDR1 MNHEY and CDR2 SMNVEV (reference sequence). The CDR3 loop spans 17 amino acids. Clones were read by immunoSEQ multiplex PCR, and TCRdb kept only the in-frame ones, dropping some. The sample gives around 65,000 clones, about 80% of which show up once; approximately 2.5% is in the top ten. Study observations and caveats: At 0.1 to 3.0 mg/kg, CD4+ and CD8+ blood T cells expanded clonally by week 6.

For this clone: Its target is not known.

The specimen was CD4+ or CD8+ T cells sorted from blood, collected in a trial of the OX40 agonist ivuxolimab. The receptor comes from an adult with an advanced solid tumor such as melanoma, head and neck, liver or kidney cancer. The chain employs TRBV27 and TRBJ2-3; 10 positions agree with TRBD2. This CDR3 reads CASSSASGRSPTDTQYF. CDR3 sequence (DNA): TGTGCCAGCAGTTCGGCTAGCGGGAGAAGCCCCACAGATACGCAGTATTTT.